These T cell receptor beta chains were read from a single sample in a study of response to subunit inactivated influenza vaccine. Each CDR3 protein is one row after TCRdb ran MiXCR on the RT-PCR reads. This sample has almost 600,000 distinct CDR3 sequences, with about 15% found just once. The sequenced sample was PBMCs from blood, obtained 12 days after vaccination. These receptors were taken from a man aged 45-65 years who received an inactivated influenza vaccine. Each CDR3 is given with its conserved first and last residue. The D gene is left open where the match is weak. Size is stated for part of the rows, as once, few or many counts, or as a class when the clone is expanded.

d_call	j_call	clone_size	v_call	cdr3_aa	cdr3_nt
NA	TRBJ2-7	few	TRBV12-3/TRBV12-4	CASSFRAAYEQYF	TGTGCCAGCAGTTTTAGGGCAGCCTACGAGCAGTACTTC
TRBD2	TRBJ2-3	many	TRBV3-1	CASSQTSVPGTDTQYF	TGTGCCAGCAGCCAGACTAGCGTGCCAGGGACAGATACGCAGTATTTT
TRBD2	TRBJ2-1	NA	TRBV20-1	CSARGLAGGHEQFF	TGCAGTGCTAGGGGACTAGCGGGAGGTCATGAGCAGTTCTTC
NA	TRBJ2-3	NA	TRBV30	CAWSSVAQSTDTQYF	TGTGCCTGGAGTAGCGTAGCACAGAGCACAGATACGCAGTATTTT
TRBD2	TRBJ2-1	many	TRBV28	CASSLIGAGGGEQFF	TGTGCCAGCAGTTTGATTGGAGCGGGAGGGGGTGAGCAGTTCTTC
NA	TRBJ1-4	NA	TRBV5-1	CASSLGTVDEKLFF	TGCGCCAGCAGCTTGGGTACGGTTGATGAAAAACTGTTTTTT
TRBD2	TRBJ2-5	NA	TRBV7-8	CASSPPGGAEGTQYF	TGTGCCAGCAGCCCCCCGGGGGGGGCGGAGGGGACCCAGTACTTC
TRBD2	TRBJ2-3	few	TRBV4-2	CASSQGGGAGASTDTQYF	TGTGCCAGCAGCCAAGGAGGAGGAGCGGGGGCCAGCACAGATACGCAGTATTTT
NA	TRBJ1-6	few	TRBV5-1	CASSQPEIQALHF	TGCGCCAGCAGCCAACCCGAAATTCAGGCCCTCCACTTT
NA	TRBJ1-6	NA	TRBV2	CASRLLKLNSPLHF	TGTGCCAGCCGTCTGCTGAAGCTAAATTCACCCCTCCACTTT
NA	TRBJ1-2	NA	TRBV11-2	CASSARSHGYTF	TGTGCCAGCAGCGCCCGGTCCCATGGCTACACCTTC
NA	TRBJ2-2	NA	TRBV20-1	CSASRVNPNTGELFF	TGCAGTGCTAGTCGTGTAAACCCCAACACCGGGGAGCTGTTTTTT
NA	TRBJ1-4	few	TRBV4-1	CASSPGDGSTNEKLFF	TGCGCCAGCAGCCCAGGGGACGGCTCAACTAATGAAAAACTGTTTTTT
TRBD1	TRBJ1-6	few	TRBV6-5	CASSHGQDNSPLHF	TGTGCCAGCAGTCACGGACAGGATAATTCACCCCTCCACTTT
TRBD1	TRBJ2-3	once	TRBV19	CASSMGLTGPSTDTQYF	TGTGCCAGTAGTATGGGGCTGACAGGGCCTAGCACAGATACGCAGTATTTT
NA	TRBJ1-1	many	TRBV6-2/TRBV6-3	CASTLNRGVSEAFF	TGTGCCAGCACCCTGAATCGGGGAGTCTCTGAAGCTTTCTTT
TRBD1	TRBJ2-1	NA	TRBV7-2	CASSLVGTGANEQFF	TGTGCCAGCAGCTTAGTAGGGACAGGGGCAAATGAGCAGTTCTTC
TRBD2	TRBJ2-3	NA	TRBV7-7	CASSRRPGLAGAPSTDTQYF	TGTGCTAGCAGCCGACGTCCGGGACTAGCGGGGGCCCCGAGCACAGATACGCAGTATTTT
TRBD1	TRBJ1-2	few	TRBV6-1	CASSSGTGSGYTF	TGTGCCAGCAGCTCCGGGACAGGGAGTGGCTACACCTTC
NA	TRBJ2-3	few	TRBV10-3	CAISESGAASTDTQYF	TGTGCCATCAGTGAGTCAGGGGCCGCTAGCACAGATACGCAGTATTTT
NA	TRBJ1-1	many	TRBV20-1	CSAGRTGISSEAFF	TGCAGTGCGGGACGTACAGGGATCTCTTCTGAAGCTTTCTTT
NA	TRBJ1-2	once	TRBV29-1	CSVEELTGYGYTF	TGCAGCGTTGAAGAATTGACAGGTTATGGCTACACCTTC
NA	TRBJ2-3	NA	TRBV7-2	CASSPNRVFADTQYF	TGTGCCAGCAGCCCTAACAGGGTTTTTGCAGATACGCAGTATTTT
NA	TRBJ2-4	NA	TRBV3-1	CASSQESHIQYF	TGTGCCAGCAGCCAAGAATCCCACATTCAGTACTTC
TRBD2	TRBJ2-5	NA	TRBV3-1	CASSQAAGGQETQYF	TGTGCCAGCAGCCAAGCCGCCGGGGGGCAAGAGACCCAGTACTTC
TRBD1	TRBJ2-2	NA	TRBV6-1	CASRLDRGTGELFF	TGTGCCAGCAGACTGGACAGGGGTACCGGGGAGCTGTTTTTT
TRBD2	TRBJ2-3	few	TRBV6-5	CASSYSGLAGGSDTQYF	TGTGCCAGCAGTTACTCGGGACTAGCGGGAGGCTCAGATACGCAGTATTTT
TRBD1	TRBJ2-2	NA	TRBV24-1	CATSDPGQGAKGTGELFF	TGTGCCACCAGTGACCCTGGACAGGGGGCAAAGGGCACCGGGGAGCTGTTTTTT